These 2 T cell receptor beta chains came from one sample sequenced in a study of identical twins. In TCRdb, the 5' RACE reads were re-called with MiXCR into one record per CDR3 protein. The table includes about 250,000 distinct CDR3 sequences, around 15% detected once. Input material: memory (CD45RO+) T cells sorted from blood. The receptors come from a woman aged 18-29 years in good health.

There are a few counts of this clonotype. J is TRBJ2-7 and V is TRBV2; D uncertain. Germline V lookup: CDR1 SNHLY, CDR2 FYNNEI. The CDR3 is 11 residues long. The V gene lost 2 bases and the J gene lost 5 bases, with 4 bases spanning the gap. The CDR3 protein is CASSERDEQYF. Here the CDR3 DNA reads TGTGCCAGCAGTGAACGGGACGAGCAGTACTTC.

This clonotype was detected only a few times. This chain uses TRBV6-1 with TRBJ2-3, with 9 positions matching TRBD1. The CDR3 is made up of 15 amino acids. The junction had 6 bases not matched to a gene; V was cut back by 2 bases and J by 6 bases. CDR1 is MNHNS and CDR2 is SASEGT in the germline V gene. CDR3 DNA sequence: TGTGCCAGCAGTGAAATTGGACAGGGGAAGGATACGCAGTATTTT. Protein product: CASSEIGQGKDTQYF.